This section outlines one T cell receptor beta chain sequence together with its context. Authors' methods: Counts of nucleated cells, estimated from reference gene primer amplification, were obtained. Profiling relied on immunoSEQ multiplex PCR, and the TCRdb table lists in-frame clones only, not all of them. V and J calls and clone size come straight from that table; D and trimming were deduced from the DNA. The sample contains about 21,000 clones, around nine tenths of which appear only once. The data belong to a study of blood T cell repertoires in COVID-19. Overall study context: Italy, Spain and the United States were the sources of the convalescent and acute COVID-19 samples.

Trimming removed 2 bases from V and 1 base from J, with 6 bases in between. Germline V gene sequence: CDR1 MNHEY, CDR2 SMNVEV (reference sequence). The CDR3 runs 13 residues. The sequencing input was peripheral blood. The chain combines TRBV27 with TRBJ2-7, with D uncertain. The sequence was collected from a human donor in a cohort sampled during active COVID-19. The CDR3 nucleotides read TGTGCCAGCAGTTTAACTTCATCCTACGAGCAGTACTTC. Residues: CASSLTSSYEQYF.